This TCR beta chain emerged from a study of a mutant IDH1 vaccine in newly diagnosed glioma. Study background: Sex among treated patients split 62.5% male, roughly 38% female; mean age was approximately 38 years. Earlier care involved radiotherapy, temozolomide, or both, and the majority received both.

Time point given: baseline, week 1 (first vaccination visit). Sample treatment: pre-vaccination baseline after standard-of-care therapy. This clone was seen just once. Sequencing was performed with immunoSEQ multiplex PCR; in TCRdb, only in-frame clones are kept and a portion is missing. This sample has roughly 38,000 clones, with 78% found just once. This CDR3 is 19 amino acids long. Per the germline V gene, CDR1 is MDHEN and CDR2 is SYDVKM. Unmatched junction bases numbered 18, after V lost 4 bases and J lost 4 bases. The sample consisted of PBMCs, taken from a glioma patient treated with radiotherapy, temozolomide or both. The clonotype originates from a man aged 40-49 years with glioma. Some clones in this sample may be carry-over from other donors' samples. The rearrangement joins TRBV28 to TRBJ1-3, with 8 bases fitting TRBD1. CDR3: CASSSIRTGSRSPGNTIYF. The CDR3 nucleotides are TGTGCCAGCAGTTCGATCCGGACAGGGTCTCGTTCCCCCGGAAACACCATATATTTT.